This TCR beta chain is drawn from a study of beta chain features in type 1 diabetes. Broader study findings: TCRB CDR3s from Type 1 diabetes patients were moderately but significantly shorter in all four CD4+ subsets. PCR might show a preference for shorter templates, equally across patients and controls. Highly expressing activated T cells could be over-counted with a cDNA template.

This clone has only a few counts. Its antigen is undetermined. This CDR3 has 14 residues. The V gene's germline CDR1 is MDHEN and CDR2 SYDVKM. V was clipped by 4 bases and J by 2 bases, with 11 bases between them. The entirety of the isolated RNA underwent reverse transcription, so expressed TCRB transcripts were sequenced. The data were produced by immunoSEQ multiplex PCR, yet TCRdb's version contains in-frame clones alone and is incomplete. This table holds a few hundred thousand clones, less than 15% found once. V usage is TRBV28 and J usage is TRBJ2-5; D remains unclear. Sequencing was carried out using naive CD4+ T cells from blood. The receptor's source is a woman aged 18 to 35 in good health. CDR3 in amino acids: CASSSPGRQETQYF. In DNA, the CDR3 is TGTGCCAGCAGTTCCCCGGGTCGACAAGAGACCCAGTACTTC.